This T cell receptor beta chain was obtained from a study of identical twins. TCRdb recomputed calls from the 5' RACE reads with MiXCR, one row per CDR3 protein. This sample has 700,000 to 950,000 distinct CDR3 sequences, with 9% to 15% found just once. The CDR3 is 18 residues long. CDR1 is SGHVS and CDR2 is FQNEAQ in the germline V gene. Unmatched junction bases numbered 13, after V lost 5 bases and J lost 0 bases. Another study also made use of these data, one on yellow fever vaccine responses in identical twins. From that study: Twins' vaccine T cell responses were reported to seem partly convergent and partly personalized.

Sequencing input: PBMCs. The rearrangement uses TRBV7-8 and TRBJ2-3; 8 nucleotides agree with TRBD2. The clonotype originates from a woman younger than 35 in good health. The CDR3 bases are TGTGCCAGCAGCAGAAACCCATTGTCTAGCGGGAGCACAGATACGCAGTATTTT. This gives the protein CASSRNPLSSGSTDTQYF.